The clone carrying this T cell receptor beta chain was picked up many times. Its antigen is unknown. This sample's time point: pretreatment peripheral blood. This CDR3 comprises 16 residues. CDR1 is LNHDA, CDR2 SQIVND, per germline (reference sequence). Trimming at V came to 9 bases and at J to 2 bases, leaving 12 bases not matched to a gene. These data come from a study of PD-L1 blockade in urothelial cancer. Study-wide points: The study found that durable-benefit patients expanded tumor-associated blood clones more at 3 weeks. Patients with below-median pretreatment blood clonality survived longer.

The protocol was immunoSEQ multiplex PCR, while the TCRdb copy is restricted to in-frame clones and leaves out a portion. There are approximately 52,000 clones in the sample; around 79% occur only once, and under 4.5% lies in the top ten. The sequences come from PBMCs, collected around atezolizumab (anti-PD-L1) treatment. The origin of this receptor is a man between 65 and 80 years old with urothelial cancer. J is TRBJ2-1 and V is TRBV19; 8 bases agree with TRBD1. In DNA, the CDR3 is TGTGCCAGCGCCCCCGGGACAGGATTGACCTACAATGAGCAGTTCTTC. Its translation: CASAPGTGLTYNEQFF.